This is a list of T cell receptor beta chains from one sample in a study of cytomegalovirus exposure and HLA in healthy donors. The data were produced by immunoSEQ multiplex PCR, yet TCRdb's version contains in-frame clones alone and is incomplete. In the table there are just over 150,000 clones, around 76% of which are singletons. Sequenced: PBMCs. The source of these receptors is a female donor in good health and CMV-seronegative. Each CDR3 is given without its conserved first and last residue. The order of the fields is clone size, V gene, J gene, CDR3 protein. Some rows mark clone size as missing; the rest say once, few, many or name a class of expanded clone.

clone_size: few
v_call: TRBV5-6
j_call: TRBJ1-1
cdr3_aa: ASSWGDLGQGNTEAF

clone_size: -
v_call: TRBV6-1
j_call: TRBJ1-2
cdr3_aa: ASSEAWTGGNYGYT

clone_size: -
v_call: TRBV4-2
j_call: TRBJ2-3
cdr3_aa: ASSQDPLAVKGRDTQY

clone_size: -
v_call: TRBV7-8
j_call: TRBJ2-7
cdr3_aa: ASSSRESYEQY

clone_size: -
v_call: TRBV7-9
j_call: TRBJ1-2
cdr3_aa: ASSIGTGGFNYGYT

clone_size: -
v_call: TRBV5-1
j_call: TRBJ2-1
cdr3_aa: ASAAVAGANEQF

clone_size: once
v_call: TRBV30
j_call: TRBJ1-1
cdr3_aa: AWRAWRTGGNTEAF

clone_size: -
v_call: TRBV30
j_call: TRBJ2-6
cdr3_aa: AWSDQTGVGANVLT

clone_size: -
v_call: TRBV7-2
j_call: TRBJ2-1
cdr3_aa: ASSLARGGNHEQF

clone_size: few
v_call: TRBV7-9
j_call: TRBJ1-1
cdr3_aa: ASSLETGEAF

clone_size: few
v_call: TRBV5-6
j_call: TRBJ2-1
cdr3_aa: ASSLDTYNEQF

clone_size: -
v_call: TRBV11-2
j_call: TRBJ1-2
cdr3_aa: ASSSGQGYGYT

clone_size: -
v_call: TRBV6-5
j_call: TRBJ1-2
cdr3_aa: ASPPGLPTFYGYT

clone_size: -
v_call: TRBV19
j_call: TRBJ1-1
cdr3_aa: ASSIGGNTEAF

clone_size: -
v_call: TRBV5-1
j_call: TRBJ1-2
cdr3_aa: ASSLVGGLYGYT

clone_size: -
v_call: TRBV19
j_call: TRBJ1-5
cdr3_aa: ASSIDSSGQPQH

clone_size: few
v_call: TRBV7-2
j_call: TRBJ1-2
cdr3_aa: ASSLDKFYGYT

clone_size: once
v_call: TRBV27
j_call: TRBJ1-5
cdr3_aa: ASRALRDGNQPQH

clone_size: -
v_call: TRBV6-5
j_call: TRBJ1-1
cdr3_aa: ASSYRGGEAF

clone_size: -
v_call: TRBV6-5
j_call: TRBJ1-3
cdr3_aa: ASSPAGTTGNTIY

clone_size: -
v_call: TRBV27
j_call: TRBJ1-4
cdr3_aa: ASSWRGEKLF

clone_size: -
v_call: TRBV6-1
j_call: TRBJ1-1
cdr3_aa: ASSESGQVAF

clone_size: -
v_call: TRBV9
j_call: TRBJ1-4
cdr3_aa: ASSASSGGRANEKLF